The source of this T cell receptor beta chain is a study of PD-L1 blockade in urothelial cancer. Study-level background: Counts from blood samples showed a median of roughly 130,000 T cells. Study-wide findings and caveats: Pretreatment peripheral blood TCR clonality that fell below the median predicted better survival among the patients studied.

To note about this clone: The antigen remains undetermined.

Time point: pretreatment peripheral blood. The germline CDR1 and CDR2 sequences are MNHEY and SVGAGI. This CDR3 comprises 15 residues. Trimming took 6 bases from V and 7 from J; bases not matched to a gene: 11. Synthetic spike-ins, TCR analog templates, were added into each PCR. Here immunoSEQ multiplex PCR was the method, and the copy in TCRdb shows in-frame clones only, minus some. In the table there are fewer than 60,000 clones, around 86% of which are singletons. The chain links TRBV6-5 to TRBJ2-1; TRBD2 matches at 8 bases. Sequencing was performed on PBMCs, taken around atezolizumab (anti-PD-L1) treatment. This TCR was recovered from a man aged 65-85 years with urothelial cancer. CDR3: CASRTRGTRANEQFF. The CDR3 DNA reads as TGTGCCAGCAGGACAAGGGGGACTAGGGCTAATGAGCAGTTCTTC.